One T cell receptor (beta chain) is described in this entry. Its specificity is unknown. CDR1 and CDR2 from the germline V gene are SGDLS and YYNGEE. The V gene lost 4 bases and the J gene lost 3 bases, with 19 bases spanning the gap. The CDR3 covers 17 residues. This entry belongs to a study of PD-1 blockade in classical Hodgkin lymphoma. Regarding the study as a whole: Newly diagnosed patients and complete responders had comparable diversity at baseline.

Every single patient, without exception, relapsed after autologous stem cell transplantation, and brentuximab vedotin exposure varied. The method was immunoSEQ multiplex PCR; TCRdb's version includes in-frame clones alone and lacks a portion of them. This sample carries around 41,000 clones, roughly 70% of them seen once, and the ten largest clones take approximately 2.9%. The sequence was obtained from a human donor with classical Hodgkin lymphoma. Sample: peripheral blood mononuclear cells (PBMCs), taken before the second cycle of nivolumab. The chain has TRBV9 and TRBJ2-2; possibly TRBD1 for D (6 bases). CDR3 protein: CASSPITGTPDTGELFF. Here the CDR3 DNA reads TGTGCCAGCAGCCCCATCACTGGGACACCTGACACCGGGGAGCTGTTTTTT.